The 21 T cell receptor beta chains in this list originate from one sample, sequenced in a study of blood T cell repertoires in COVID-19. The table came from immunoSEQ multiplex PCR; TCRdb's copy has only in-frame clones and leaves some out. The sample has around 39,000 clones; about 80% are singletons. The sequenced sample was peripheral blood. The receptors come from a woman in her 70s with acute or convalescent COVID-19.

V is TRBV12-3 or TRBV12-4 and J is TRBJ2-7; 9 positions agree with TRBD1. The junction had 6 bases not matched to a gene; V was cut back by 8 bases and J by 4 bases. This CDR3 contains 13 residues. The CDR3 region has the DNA TGTGCCAGCTCCGGGACAGGGATTTACGAGCAGTACTTC. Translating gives CASSGTGIYEQYF.

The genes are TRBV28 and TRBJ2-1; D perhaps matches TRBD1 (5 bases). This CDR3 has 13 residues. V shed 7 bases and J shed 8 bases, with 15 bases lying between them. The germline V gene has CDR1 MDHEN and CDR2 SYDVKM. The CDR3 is CASTGPGRDEQFF. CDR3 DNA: TGTGCCAGCACCGGGCCGGGCAGGGATGAGCAGTTCTTC.

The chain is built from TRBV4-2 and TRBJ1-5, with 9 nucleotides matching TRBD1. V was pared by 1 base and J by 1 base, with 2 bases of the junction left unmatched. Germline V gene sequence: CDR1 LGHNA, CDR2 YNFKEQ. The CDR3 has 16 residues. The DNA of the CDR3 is TGTGCCAGCAGCCAAGCCGGACAGGGGAGCAATCAGCCCCAGCATTTT. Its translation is CASSQAGQGSNQPQHF.

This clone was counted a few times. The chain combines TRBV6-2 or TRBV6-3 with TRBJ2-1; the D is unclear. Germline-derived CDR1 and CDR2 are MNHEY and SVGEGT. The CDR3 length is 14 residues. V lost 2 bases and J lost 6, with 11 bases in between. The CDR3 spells CASSYEVAGNEQFF. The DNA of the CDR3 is TGTGCCAGCAGTTACGAGGTAGCTGGCAATGAGCAGTTCTTC.

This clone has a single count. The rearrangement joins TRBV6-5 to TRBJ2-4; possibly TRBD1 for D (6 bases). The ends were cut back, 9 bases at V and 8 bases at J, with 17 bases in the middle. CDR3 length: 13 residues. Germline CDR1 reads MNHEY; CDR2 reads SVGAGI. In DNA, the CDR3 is TGTGCCAGTCTCGCCAGGGGTAGTGACATTCAGTACTTC. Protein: CASLARGSDIQYF.

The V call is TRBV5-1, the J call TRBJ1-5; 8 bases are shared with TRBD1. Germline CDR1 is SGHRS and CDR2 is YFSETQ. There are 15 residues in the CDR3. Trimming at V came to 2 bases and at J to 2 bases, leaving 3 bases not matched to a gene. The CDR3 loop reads CASSLSTGGNQPQHF. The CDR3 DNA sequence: TGCGCCAGCAGCTTATCGACAGGGGGCAATCAGCCCCAGCATTTT.

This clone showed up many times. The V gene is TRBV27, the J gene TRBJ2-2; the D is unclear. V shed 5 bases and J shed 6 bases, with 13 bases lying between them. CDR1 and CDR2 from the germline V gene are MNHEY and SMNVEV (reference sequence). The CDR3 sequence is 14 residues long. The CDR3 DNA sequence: TGTGCCAGCAGTCCCCCTTATGAGTCCGGGGAGCTGTTTTTT. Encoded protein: CASSPPYESGELFF.

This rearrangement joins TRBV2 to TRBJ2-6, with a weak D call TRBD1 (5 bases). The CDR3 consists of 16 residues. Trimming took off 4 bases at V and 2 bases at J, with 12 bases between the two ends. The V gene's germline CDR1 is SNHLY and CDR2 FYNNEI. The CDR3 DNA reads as TGTGCCAGCAGTGCCGAGACAGTGACTGGGGCCAACGTCCTGACTTTC. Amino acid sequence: CASSAETVTGANVLTF.

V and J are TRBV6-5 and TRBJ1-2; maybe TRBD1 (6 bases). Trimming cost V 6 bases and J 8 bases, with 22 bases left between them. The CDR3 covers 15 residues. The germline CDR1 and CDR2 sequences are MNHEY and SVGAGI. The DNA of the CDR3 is TGTGCCAGCAGCTTTACAGGGCCCGGGCGTGGGGGCTACACCTTC. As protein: CASSFTGPGRGGYTF.

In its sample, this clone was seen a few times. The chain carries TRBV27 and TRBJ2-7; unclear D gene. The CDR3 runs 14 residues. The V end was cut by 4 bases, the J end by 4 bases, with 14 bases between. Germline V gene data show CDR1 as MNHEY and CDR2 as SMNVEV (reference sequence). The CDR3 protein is CASSYQAQTYEQYF. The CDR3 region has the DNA TGTGCCAGCAGTTACCAGGCCCAGACGTACGAGCAGTACTTC.

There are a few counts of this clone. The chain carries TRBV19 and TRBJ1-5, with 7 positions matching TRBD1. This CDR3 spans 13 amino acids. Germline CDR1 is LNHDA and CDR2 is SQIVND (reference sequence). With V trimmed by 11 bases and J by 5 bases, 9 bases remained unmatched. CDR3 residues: CAAKQGWDQPQHF. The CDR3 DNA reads TGTGCCGCTAAACAGGGGTGGGATCAGCCCCAGCATTTT.

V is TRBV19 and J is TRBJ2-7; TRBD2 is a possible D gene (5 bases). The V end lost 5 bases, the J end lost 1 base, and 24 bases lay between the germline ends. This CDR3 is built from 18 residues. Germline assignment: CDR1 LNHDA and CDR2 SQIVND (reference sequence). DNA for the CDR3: TGTGCCAGTAGTCCCACCAGCGGAGGAGGAGGTGGTTCCTACGAGCAGTACTTC. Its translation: CASSPTSGGGGGSYEQYF.

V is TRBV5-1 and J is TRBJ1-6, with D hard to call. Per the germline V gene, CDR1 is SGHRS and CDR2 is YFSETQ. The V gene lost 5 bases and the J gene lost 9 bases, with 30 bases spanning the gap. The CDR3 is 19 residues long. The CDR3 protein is CASRLSSSSVIPWSSPLHF. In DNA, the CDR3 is TGCGCCAGCAGATTATCAAGTAGTTCCGTAATCCCTTGGAGTTCACCCCTCCACTTT.

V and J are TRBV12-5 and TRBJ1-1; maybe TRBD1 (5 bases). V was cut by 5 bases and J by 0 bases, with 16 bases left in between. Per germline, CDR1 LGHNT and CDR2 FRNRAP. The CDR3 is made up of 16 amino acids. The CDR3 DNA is TGTGCTAGTGGTACCCGAAGGGGAGGCATGAACACTGAAGCTTTCTTT. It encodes CASGTRRGGMNTEAFF.

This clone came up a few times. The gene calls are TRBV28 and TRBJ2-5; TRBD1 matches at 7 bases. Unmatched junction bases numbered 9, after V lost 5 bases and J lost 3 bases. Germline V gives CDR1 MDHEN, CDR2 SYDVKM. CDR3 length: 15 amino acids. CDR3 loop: CASSLRQGWKETQYF. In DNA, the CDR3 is TGTGCCAGCAGTCTAAGACAGGGATGGAAAGAGACCCAGTACTTC.

CDR3 protein: CASSSAGGAGFYEQYF. The CDR3 nucleotides are TGTGCCAGCAGCTCAGCGGGGGGAGCGGGATTCTACGAGCAGTACTTC. V usage is TRBV7-2 and J usage is TRBJ2-7; TRBD2 matches 9 bases. V was pared by 4 bases and J by 3 bases, with 10 bases of the junction left unmatched. The CDR3 totals 16 residues. Germline V CDR1 and CDR2: SGHTA, FQGNSA.

This CDR3 is CASSYQEKETQYF. CDR3 bases: TGTGCCAGCAGTTATCAGGAAAAAGAGACCCAGTACTTC. V gene TRBV6-2 or TRBV6-3 combines with J gene TRBJ2-5; D call uncertain. CDR1 MNHEY and CDR2 SVGEGT come from the germline V gene. The V end was cut by 3 bases, the J end by 3 bases, with 8 bases between. This CDR3 has 13 residues.

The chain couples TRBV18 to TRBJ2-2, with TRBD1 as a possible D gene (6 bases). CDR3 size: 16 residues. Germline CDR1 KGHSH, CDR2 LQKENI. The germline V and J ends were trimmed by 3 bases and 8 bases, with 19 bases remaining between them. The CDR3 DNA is TGTGCCAGCTCACCGCAACACGGGACAATAGGTGGGGAGCTGTTTTTT. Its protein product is CASSPQHGTIGGELFF.

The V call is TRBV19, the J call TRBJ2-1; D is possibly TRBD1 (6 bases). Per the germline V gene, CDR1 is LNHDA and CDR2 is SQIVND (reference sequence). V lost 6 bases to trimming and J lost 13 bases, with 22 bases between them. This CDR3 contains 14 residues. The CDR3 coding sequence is TGTGCCAGTAGGAATCGACAGGCCTCCCAGAAACAGTTCTTC. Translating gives CASRNRQASQKQFF.

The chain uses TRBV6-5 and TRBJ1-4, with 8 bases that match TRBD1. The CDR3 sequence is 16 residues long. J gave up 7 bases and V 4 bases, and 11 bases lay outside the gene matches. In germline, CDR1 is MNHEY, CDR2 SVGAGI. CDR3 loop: CASSLFDRGGSEKLFF. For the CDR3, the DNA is TGTGCCAGCAGTTTATTCGACAGGGGAGGGAGTGAAAAACTGTTTTTT.

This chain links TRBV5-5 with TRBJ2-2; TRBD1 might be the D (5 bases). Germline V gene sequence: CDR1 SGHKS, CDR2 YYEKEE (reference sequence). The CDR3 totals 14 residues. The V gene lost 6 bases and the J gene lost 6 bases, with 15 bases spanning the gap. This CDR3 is CASNRSPPAGELFF. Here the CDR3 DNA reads TGTGCCAGCAACAGGAGTCCACCGGCCGGGGAGCTGTTTTTT.